This TCR beta chain was obtained from a study of neurological immune-mediated disorders. Trimming pared 8 bases from V and 4 bases from J, leaving 5 bases between. Germline V CDR1 and CDR2: MNHNS, SASEGT. There are 11 residues in the CDR3. Study findings and constraints: None of the CDR3 amino acid sequences in expanded clones turned up in more than one subject, which points to private repertoires in all groups.

At least ten counts were recorded for this clonotype. The antigen remains undetermined. One entry per CDR3 protein results from TCRdb running MiXCR on the 5' RACE reads. The data hold 46,000 or so distinct CDR3 sequences, with 9% to 12% observed a single time. The rearrangement links TRBV6-1 to TRBJ2-2; D call uncertain. The receptor's source is a woman aged 35 to 49 with HTLV-1-associated myelopathy (HAM/TSP). Material: PBMCs. The CDR3 DNA follows: TGTGCCAGCCGTTCCACCGGGGAGCTGTTTTTT. Residues: CASRSTGELFF.